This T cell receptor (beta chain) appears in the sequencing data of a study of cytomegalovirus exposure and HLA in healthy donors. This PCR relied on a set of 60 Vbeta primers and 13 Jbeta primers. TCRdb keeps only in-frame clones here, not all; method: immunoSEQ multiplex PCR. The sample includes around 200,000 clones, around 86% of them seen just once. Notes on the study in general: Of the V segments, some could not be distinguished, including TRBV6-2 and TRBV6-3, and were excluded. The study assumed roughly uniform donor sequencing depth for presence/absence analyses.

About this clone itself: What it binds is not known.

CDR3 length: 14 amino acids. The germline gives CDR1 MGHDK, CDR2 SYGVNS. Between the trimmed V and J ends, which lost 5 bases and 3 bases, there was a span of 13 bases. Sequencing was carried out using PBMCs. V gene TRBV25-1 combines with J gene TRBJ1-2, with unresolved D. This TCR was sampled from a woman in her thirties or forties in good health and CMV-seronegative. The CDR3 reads CASSKKEGHYGYTF. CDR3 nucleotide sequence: TGTGCCAGCAGTAAAAAAGAGGGCCACTATGGCTACACCTTC.